The 25 T cell receptor beta chains given below trace back to one sample, sequenced in a study of technical replicates of blood from a few donors. The method was immunoSEQ multiplex PCR; TCRdb's version includes in-frame clones alone and lacks a portion of them. Here the sample spans 95,000 to 100,000 clones, roughly 95% being singletons. The sequencing input was T cells isolated from PBMCs. These receptors all stem from a human donor in good health.

This rearrangement joins TRBV6-5 to TRBJ2-3; a possible D gene is TRBD1 (5 bases). V shed 6 bases and J shed 0 bases, with 10 bases lying between them. There are 14 residues in the CDR3. Germline V gene data show CDR1 as MNHEY and CDR2 as SVGAGI. CDR3 in amino acids: CASRMGLSTDTQYF. The DNA for the CDR3 is TGTGCCAGCAGAATGGGGCTTAGCACAGATACGCAGTATTTT.

The chain joins TRBV18 to TRBJ2-7; weak D call: TRBD2 (7 bases). The germline V gene has CDR1 KGHSH and CDR2 LQKENI. Deletions cut 4 bases from V and 1 base from J, with 11 bases between. The CDR3 runs to 14 residues. The DNA for the CDR3 is TGTGCCAGCTCACACAGGGAGGGATCCTACGAGCAGTACTTC. Amino acid sequence: CASSHREGSYEQYF. The full variable domain, its missing parts supplied by reference TRBV18 and TRBJ2-7, is NAGVMQNPRHLVRRRGQEARLRCSPMKGHSHVYWYRQLPEEGLKFMVYLQKENIIDESGMPKERFSAEFPKEGPSILRIQQVVRGDSAAYFCASSHREGSYEQYFGPGTRLTVT.

This chain uses TRBV10-3 with TRBJ1-3, with TRBD1 identical over 8 bases. From germline, CDR1 is ENHRY and CDR2 SYGVKD. Unmatched junction bases numbered 5, after V lost 11 bases and J lost 5 bases. This CDR3 is 12 amino acids long. CDR3 loop: CAGGQARNTIYF. For the CDR3, the DNA is TGTGCCGGGGGACAGGCGAGAAACACCATATATTTT.

The chain links TRBV10-3 to TRBJ1-3; D may be TRBD1 (5 bases). The CDR3 loop spans 16 amino acids. V gave up 0 bases and J gave up 0 bases, with 9 bases separating them. Germline lookup yields CDR1 ENHRY and CDR2 SYGVKD. The CDR3 bases are TGTGCCATCAGTGAGTCCGACAGTCACTCTGGAAACACCATATATTTT. It is translated as CAISESDSHSGNTIYF.

The chain combines TRBV25-1 with TRBJ1-1; D is ambiguous. CDR3 length equals 12 residues. Germline V gene sequence: CDR1 MGHDK, CDR2 SYGVNS. Trimming pared 1 base from V and 11 bases from J, leaving 11 bases between. DNA of the CDR3: TGTGCCAGCAGTGAATTAGGATCGAGGGCTTTCTTT. Encoded protein: CASSELGSRAFF. Looking up the rest from reference TRBV25-1 and TRBJ1-1 gives the full variable domain: EADIYQTPRYLVIGTGKKITLECSQTMGHDKMYWYQQDPGMELHLIHYSYGVNSTEKGDLSSESTVSRIRTEHFPLTLESARPSHTSQYLCASSELGSRAFFGQGTRLTVV.

The chain joins TRBV6-5 to TRBJ1-2; the match to TRBD1 covers 8 bases. The CDR3 sequence is 14 residues long. Germline V gene lookup returns CDR1 MNHEY and CDR2 SVGAGI. V dropped 8 bases and J dropped 0; count of bases not matched to a gene: 5. The CDR3 nucleotides are TGTGCCAGCCGCCGACAGGGGTCTAACTATGGCTACACCTTC. Its translation is CASRRQGSNYGYTF.

The gene calls are TRBV27 and TRBJ2-7, with D possibly TRBD2 on 5 matching bases. Germline V gives CDR1 MNHEY, CDR2 SMNVEV (reference sequence). This CDR3 has 14 amino acids. V gave up 1 base and J gave up 3 bases, with 10 bases separating them. In DNA, the CDR3 is TGTGCCAGCAGTTTATATGCTCGGGACTACGAGCAGTACTTC. This gives the protein CASSLYARDYEQYF.

The genes are TRBV5-1 and TRBJ2-1, with D possibly TRBD2 on 6 matching bases. This CDR3 is 14 amino acids long. Germline V lookup: CDR1 SGHRS, CDR2 YFSETQ. Between the trimmed V and J ends, which lost 7 bases and 5 bases, there was a span of 16 bases. In DNA form, the CDR3 reads TGCGCCAGCCCGACTAGTGGGGGACACAATGAGCAGTTCTTC. Translation: CASPTSGGHNEQFF.

The chain uses TRBV6-6 and TRBJ2-7; 10 positions agree with TRBD2. The CDR3 is made up of 14 amino acids. J gave up 3 bases and V 5 bases, and 4 bases lay outside the gene matches. Germline lookup yields CDR1 MNHNY and CDR2 SVGAGI (reference sequence). The CDR3 loop reads CASSRGTSDYEQYF. The CDR3 nucleotides are TGTGCCAGCAGTCGAGGGACTAGCGACTACGAGCAGTACTTC.

The V call is TRBV6-1, the J call TRBJ2-4; a possible D gene is TRBD2 (5 bases). CDR1 and CDR2 from the germline V gene are MNHNS and SASEGT. CDR3 size: 13 residues. The germline V and J ends were trimmed by 10 bases and 6 bases, with 16 bases remaining between them. CDR3 amino acids: CANKEDWGNIQYF. The DNA for the CDR3 is TGTGCCAACAAGGAGGACTGGGGAAACATTCAGTACTTC.

This clone occurred once. The V and J genes are TRBV5-1 and TRBJ1-1, with TRBD1 as a possible D gene (6 bases). Trimming pared 4 bases from V and 1 base from J, leaving 8 bases between. The CDR3 sequence is 13 residues long. CDR1 is SGHRS, CDR2 YFSETQ, per germline. The CDR3 here is CASSLQGNTEAFF. The DNA of the CDR3 is TGCGCCAGCAGCCTACAGGGGAACACTGAAGCTTTCTTT. The full variable domain, in which reference TRBV5-1 and TRBJ1-1 provide the parts outside the CDR3, is KAGVTQTPRYLIKTRGQQVTLSCSPISGHRSVSWYQQTPGQGLQFLFEYFSETQRNKGNFPGRFSGRQFSNSRSEMNVSTLELGDSALYLCASSLQGNTEAFFGQGTRLTVV.

The gene calls are TRBV27 and TRBJ1-5, with TRBD1 matching over 8 bases. V lost 3 bases and J lost 0; bases outside the gene matches: 4. Germline CDR1 reads MNHEY; CDR2 reads SMNVEV (reference sequence). The CDR3 runs to 16 residues. CDR3 nucleotides: TGTGCCAGCAGTTTGAGACAGGGGCTTAGCAATCAGCCCCAGCATTTT. Translated: CASSLRQGLSNQPQHF.

V is TRBV28 and J is TRBJ2-1; 14 nucleotides match TRBD2. The CDR3 loop spans 17 amino acids. Germline lookup yields CDR1 MDHEN and CDR2 SYDVKM. V dropped 6 bases and J dropped 8; count of bases not matched to a gene: 12. The CDR3 loop is CASRSGGLAGDFYEQFF. Here the CDR3 DNA reads TGTGCCAGCAGATCAGGGGGACTAGCGGGAGATTTTTATGAGCAGTTCTTC.

The chain couples TRBV14 to TRBJ2-7, with D possibly TRBD1 on 5 matching bases. The V end lost 0 bases, the J end lost 3 bases, and 12 bases lay between the germline ends. This CDR3 comprises 15 residues. Germline V gene data show CDR1 as SGHDN and CDR2 as FVKESK. Written as DNA, the CDR3 is TGTGCCAGCAGCCAAGATATCGTGCAGGGCTACGAGCAGTACTTC. Its translation: CASSQDIVQGYEQYF.

The rearrangement links TRBV7-9 to TRBJ2-2, with D unclear. CDR3 length: 17 residues. With 5 bases removed from V and 0 bases from J, the gap between germline ends came to 16 bases. Germline CDR1 reads SEHNR; CDR2 reads FQNEAQ (reference sequence). CDR3 nucleotides: TGTGCCAGCAGCCCCCGGGTGGAACGGACGAACACCGGGGAGCTGTTTTTT. This sequence encodes CASSPRVERTNTGELFF.

The chain couples TRBV5-4 to TRBJ1-4; D unclear. This CDR3 region has 15 residues. Germline CDR1 SGHNT, CDR2 YYREEE (reference sequence). Between the trimmed V and J ends, which lost 4 bases and 8 bases, there was a span of 18 bases. CDR3 amino acids: CASSQTVGTNEKLFF. CDR3 nucleotide sequence: TGTGCCAGCAGCCAAACAGTAGGAACCAACGAAAAACTGTTTTTT. The variable domain in full, completed from reference TRBV5-4 and TRBJ1-4, reads ETGVTQSPTHLIKTRGQQVTLRCSSQSGHNTVSWYQQALGQGPQFIFQYYREEENGRGNFPPRFSGLQFPNYSSELNVNALELDDSALYLCASSQTVGTNEKLFFGSGTQLSVL.

This rearrangement joins TRBV4-2 to TRBJ2-6; no reliable D call. The V gene's germline CDR1 is LGHNA and CDR2 YNFKEQ. This CDR3 comprises 14 residues. Trimming took 3 bases from V and 0 from J, leaving 3 bases between them. The DNA of the CDR3 is TGTGCCAGCAGCCAGAGCTCTGGGGCCAACGTCCTGACTTTC. Protein sequence: CASSQSSGANVLTF.

The CDR3 region has the DNA TGTGCCAGCAGTGATAGGCGGGGGGTCGAAGATACGCAGTATTTT. Translated, it gives CASSDRRGVEDTQYF. V usage is TRBV2 and J usage is TRBJ2-3, with TRBD2 matching over 8 bases. CDR1 and CDR2 from the germline V gene are SNHLY and FYNNEI. The CDR3 sequence is 15 residues long. After removal of 3 bases from V and 5 bases from J, the junction contained 7 bases not matched to a gene. The whole variable domain, remainder taken from reference TRBV2 and TRBJ2-3, is EPEVTQTPSHQVTQMGQEVILRCVPISNHLYFYWYRQILGQKVEFLVSFYNNEISEKSEIFDDQFSVERPDGSNFTLKIRSTKLEDSAMYFCASSDRRGVEDTQYFGPGTRLTVL.

The V gene is TRBV6-5, the J gene TRBJ2-7; D is possibly TRBD1 (6 bases). The V and J ends lost 10 bases and 0 bases respectively, with 16 bases between them. This CDR3 region has 14 residues. Germline values: CDR1 MNHEY, CDR2 SVGAGI. The CDR3 sequence is CATRRDTGSYEQYF. CDR3 in DNA: TGTGCCACCAGAAGGGACACCGGCTCCTACGAGCAGTACTTC.

This clone has a single count. The V gene is TRBV28, the J gene TRBJ2-3; 9 bases are shared with TRBD1. Per germline, CDR1 MDHEN and CDR2 SYDVKM. This CDR3 has 20 amino acids. V shed 4 bases, J shed 2 bases, and the junction held 19 bases outside the gene matches. CDR3 amino acids: CASSSHRLGGTGSLTDTQYF. The CDR3 coding sequence is TGTGCCAGCAGTTCCCATCGGTTGGGAGGGACAGGGAGTCTCACAGATACGCAGTATTTT.

Only one count was recorded for this clone. The chain uses TRBV7-9 and TRBJ1-1, with no clear D. V lost 3 bases to trimming and J lost 1 base, with 9 bases between them. CDR3 length equals 14 residues. The V gene's germline CDR1 is SEHNR and CDR2 FQNEAQ (reference sequence). CDR3 loop: CASSFSSPNTEAFF. CDR3 bases: TGTGCCAGCAGCTTTTCCTCTCCGAACACTGAAGCTTTCTTT.

This clone was counted between two and nine times. The chain couples TRBV10-3 to TRBJ2-5; maybe TRBD2 (5 bases). The CDR3 runs to 15 residues. Trimming pared 4 bases from V and 2 bases from J, leaving 14 bases between. CDR1 is ENHRY, CDR2 SYGVKD, per germline. CDR3 DNA sequence: TGTGCCATCAGTGCCCTGGGAGAACGTCAAGAGACCCAGTACTTC. Translating it yields CAISALGERQETQYF.

The rearrangement uses TRBV4-2 and TRBJ1-2; 9 bases map to TRBD1. After removal of 5 bases from V and 8 bases from J, the junction contained 9 bases not matched to a gene. The CDR3 extends over 14 amino acids. The germline V gene has CDR1 LGHNA and CDR2 YNFKEQ. CDR3 loop: CASSSWTGEEGYTF. The CDR3 nucleotides read TGTGCCAGCAGCTCGTGGACAGGGGAAGAGGGCTACACCTTC.

The chain is built from TRBV4-1 and TRBJ1-3; D is perhaps TRBD1 (5 bases). The CDR3 loop spans 16 amino acids. CDR1 MGHRA and CDR2 YSYEKL come from the germline V gene. The germline V and J ends were trimmed by 0 bases and 4 bases, with 13 bases remaining between them. As DNA, the CDR3 is TGCGCCAGCAGCCAAGATCGAGCCAGGGTGGGAAACACCATATATTTT. Translation gives CASSQDRARVGNTIYF.

The genes are TRBV5-6 and TRBJ2-7; 7 positions match TRBD1. The CDR3 loop spans 14 amino acids. V shed 5 bases, J shed 3 bases, and the junction held 8 bases outside the gene matches. Germline lookup yields CDR1 SGHDT and CDR2 YYEEEE. The CDR3 DNA reads as TGTGCCAGCAGAATCAGGGGGTTGGACTACGAGCAGTACTTC. It encodes CASRIRGLDYEQYF.